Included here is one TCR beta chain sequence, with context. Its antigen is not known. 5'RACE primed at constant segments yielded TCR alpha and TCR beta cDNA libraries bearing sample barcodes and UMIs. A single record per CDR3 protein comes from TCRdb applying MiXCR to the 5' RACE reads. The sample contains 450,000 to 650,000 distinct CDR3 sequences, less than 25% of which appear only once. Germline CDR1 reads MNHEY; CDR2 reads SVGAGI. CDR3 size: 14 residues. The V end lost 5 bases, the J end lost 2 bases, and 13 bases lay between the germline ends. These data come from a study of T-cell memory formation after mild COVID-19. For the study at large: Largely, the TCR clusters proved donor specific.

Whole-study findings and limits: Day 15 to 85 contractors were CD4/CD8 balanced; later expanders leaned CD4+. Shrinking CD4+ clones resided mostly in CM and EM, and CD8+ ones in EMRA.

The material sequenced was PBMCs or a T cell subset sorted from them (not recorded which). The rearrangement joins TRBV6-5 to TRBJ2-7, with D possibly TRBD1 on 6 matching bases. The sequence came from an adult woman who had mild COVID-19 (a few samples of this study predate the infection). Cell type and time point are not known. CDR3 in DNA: TGTGCCAGCAGTGCCGCAGGGGATCCCTACGAGCAGTACTTC. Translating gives CASSAAGDPYEQYF.